In this sample, the clone carrying this TCR beta chain turned up a few times. The antigen is undetermined. The CDR3 has 14 amino acids. Germline V gene sequence: CDR1 SGHTA, CDR2 FQGNSA. With 6 bases removed from V and 1 base from J, the gap between germline ends came to 12 bases. This sample was included in a study of cytomegalovirus exposure and HLA in healthy donors. Study conclusions and caveats: Among CMV-associated TCR beta chains, most appeared HLA-restricted in a later analysis.

Primers included in the PCR were 60 Vbeta and 13 Jbeta primers. Here immunoSEQ multiplex PCR was the method, and the copy in TCRdb shows in-frame clones only, minus some. The table lists roughly 100,000 clones, about 75% of them singletons, with roughly 3% in the top ten. Sequencing was performed on PBMCs. The receptor was derived from a male donor in good health and CMV-seropositive. The V and J genes are TRBV7-2 and TRBJ1-1, with TRBD1 as a possible D gene (6 bases). CDR3 amino acids: CASRSGQQNTEAFF. The CDR3, as DNA: TGTGCCAGCAGATCCGGACAGCAGAACACTGAAGCTTTCTTT.